This T cell receptor beta chain was documented in a study of blood T cell repertoires in COVID-19. While infection was still active, Seattle patients were enrolled and then followed longitudinally. V lost 3 bases, J lost 8 bases, and 8 bases stayed unmatched. Germline loops: CDR1 SGHNT, CDR2 YYREEE (reference sequence). This CDR3 has 14 residues. This clone appeared a single time. Repertoires were generated with immunoSEQ multiplex PCR, while TCRdb's copy carries only in-frame clones and drops some. The top ten hold about 1.6% of the sample, which has 350,000 to 450,000 clones, about 88% seen once. The source is a middle-aged woman with COVID-19, enrolled during active disease. This chain connects TRBV5-4 to TRBJ1-2; 9 bases align to TRBD1. The sample was peripheral blood. In DNA form, the CDR3 reads TGTGCCAGCAGCTCCCGGGACAGGGTTGGGGGCTACACCTTC. Its translation is CASSSRDRVGGYTF.